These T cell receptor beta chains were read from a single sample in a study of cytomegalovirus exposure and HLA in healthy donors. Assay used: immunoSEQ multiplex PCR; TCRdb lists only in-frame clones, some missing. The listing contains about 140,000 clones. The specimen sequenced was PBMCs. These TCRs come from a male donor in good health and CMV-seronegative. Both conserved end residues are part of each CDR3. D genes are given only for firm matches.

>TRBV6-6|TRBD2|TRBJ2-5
CASKRGGRETQYF
TGTGCCAGCAAGCGGGGGGGCCGGGAGACCCAGTACTTC
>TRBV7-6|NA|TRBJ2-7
CASSLGGVKEQYF
TGTGCCAGCAGCTTAGGGGGGGTCAAAGAGCAGTACTTC
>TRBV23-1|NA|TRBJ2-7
CASSQSIRCGEECIYEQYF
TGCGCCAGCAGTCAAAGTATCCGGTGTGGGGAGGAGTGTATCTACGAGCAGTACTTC
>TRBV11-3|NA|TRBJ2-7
CASSDYTSSYEQYF
TGTGCCAGCAGCGATTATACTAGTTCCTACGAGCAGTACTTC
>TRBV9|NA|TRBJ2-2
CASSRRGRPNTGELFF
TGTGCCAGCAGCCGCAGGGGCAGACCAAACACCGGGGAGCTGTTTTTT
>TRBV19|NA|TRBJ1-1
CASKIAFEAFF
TGTGCCAGTAAAATAGCTTTTGAAGCTTTCTTT
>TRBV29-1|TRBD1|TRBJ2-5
CSVLRGYQETQYF
TGCAGCGTCCTCAGGGGGTACCAAGAGACCCAGTACTTC
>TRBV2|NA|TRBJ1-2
CASSGTAPVGGYTF
TGTGCCAGCAGTGGGACTGCCCCCGTGGGTGGCTACACCTTC
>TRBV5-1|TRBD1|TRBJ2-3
CASSLGTGITDTQYF
TGCGCCAGCAGCTTGGGGACAGGGATCACAGATACGCAGTATTTT
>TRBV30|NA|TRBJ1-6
CAWSDQGSPNSPLHF
TGTGCCTGGAGTGATCAGGGGTCCCCTAATTCACCCCTCCACTTT